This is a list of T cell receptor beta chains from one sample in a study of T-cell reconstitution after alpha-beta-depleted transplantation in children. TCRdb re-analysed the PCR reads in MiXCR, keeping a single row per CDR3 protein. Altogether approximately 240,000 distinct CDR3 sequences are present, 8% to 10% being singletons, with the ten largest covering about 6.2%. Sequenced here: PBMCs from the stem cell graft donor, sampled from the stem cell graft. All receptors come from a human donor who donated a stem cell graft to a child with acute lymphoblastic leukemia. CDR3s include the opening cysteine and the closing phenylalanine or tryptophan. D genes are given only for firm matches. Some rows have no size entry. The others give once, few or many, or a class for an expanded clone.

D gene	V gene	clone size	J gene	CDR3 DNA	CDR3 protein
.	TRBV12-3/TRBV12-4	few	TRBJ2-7	TGTGCCAGCAAAGTTGGCCCCGACGAGCAGTACTTC	CASKVGPDEQYF
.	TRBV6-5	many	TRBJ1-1	TGTGCCAGCAGTAGGAGTTCGGCCACTGAAGCTTTCTTT	CASSRSSATEAFF
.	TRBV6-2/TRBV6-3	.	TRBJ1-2	TGTGCCAGCAGAATGGACAGAAACTATGGCTACACCTTC	CASRMDRNYGYTF
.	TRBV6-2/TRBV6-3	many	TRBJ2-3	TGTGCCAGCAGTTACACCCTGGGGGTAGATACGCAGTATTTT	CASSYTLGVDTQYF
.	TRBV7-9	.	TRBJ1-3	TGTGCCAGCAGCGAGACCCTCCGCAGCAACTCTGGAAACACCATATATTTT	CASSETLRSNSGNTIYF
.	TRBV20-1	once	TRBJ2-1	TGCAGTGCTAGGGGAGGGGGGGGCTGGAATGAGCAGTTCTTC	CSARGGGGWNEQFF
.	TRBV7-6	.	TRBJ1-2	TGTGCCAGCAGCTCACAAGGGCGACCCAACTTAGGCTACACCTTC	CASSSQGRPNLGYTF
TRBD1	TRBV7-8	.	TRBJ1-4	TGTGCCAGCAGCTTAATTGGTGGGACAGGGACTGAAAAACTGTTTTTT	CASSLIGGTGTEKLFF
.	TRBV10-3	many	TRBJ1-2	TGTGCCATCCCTGAGACAGGAGGGAAACAGGGCAATGGCTACACCTTC	CAIPETGGKQGNGYTF
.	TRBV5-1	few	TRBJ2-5	TGCGCCAGCAGCCCCGGGGCGGCCAAAGAGACCCAGTACTTC	CASSPGAAKETQYF
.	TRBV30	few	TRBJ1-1	TGTGCCTGGAGTCTACCCCTACAGGGACCTGAAGCTTTCTTT	CAWSLPLQGPEAFF
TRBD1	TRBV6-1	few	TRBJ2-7	TGTGCCAGCAGTCTCCGGGACAGAAACTACGAGCAGTACTTC	CASSLRDRNYEQYF
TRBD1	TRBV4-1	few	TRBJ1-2	TGCGCCAGCAGCCAAGATGACAGGGGATTTAACTATGGCTACACCTTC	CASSQDDRGFNYGYTF
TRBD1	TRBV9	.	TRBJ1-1	TGTGCCAGCAGCGTGAGTCCGACGGGGGACAGTGAAGCTTTCTTT	CASSVSPTGDSEAFF
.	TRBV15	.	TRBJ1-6	TGTGCCACCAGCACAAGAGAAATGGGTTCACCCCTCCACTTT	CATSTREMGSPLHF
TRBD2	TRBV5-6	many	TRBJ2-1	TGTGCCAGCAGCTTCCGTAGCGGGGGCAATATGAAGAACAATGAGCAGTTCTTC	CASSFRSGGNMKNNEQFF
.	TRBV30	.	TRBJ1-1	TGTGCCTGTGGATCGGGGGACACTGAAGCTTTCTTT	CACGSGDTEAFF
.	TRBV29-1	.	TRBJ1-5	TGCAGCGTTCAGGGAGAGCGCAATCAGCCCCAGCATTTT	CSVQGERNQPQHF
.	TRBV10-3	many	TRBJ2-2	TGTGCCATCGGTGTGAACAGGCAATACACCGGGGAGCTGTTTTTT	CAIGVNRQYTGELFF
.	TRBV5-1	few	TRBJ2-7	TGCGCCAGCAGCTTGGATCCGCCCCTGGACGAGCAGTACTTC	CASSLDPPLDEQYF
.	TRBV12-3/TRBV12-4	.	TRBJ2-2	TGTGCCAGCAGTCCTCCTCCAGGGCGTAGCTCTACCGGGGAGCTGTTTTTT	CASSPPPGRSSTGELFF
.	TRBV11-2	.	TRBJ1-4	TGTGCCAGCAGCTTTGGGTTTCGTCCCGTACCTAATGAAAAACTGTTTTTT	CASSFGFRPVPNEKLFF
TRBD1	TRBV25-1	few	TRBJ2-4	TGTGCCAGCACTCCCCGGACAGGGATGTACATTCAGTACTTC	CASTPRTGMYIQYF
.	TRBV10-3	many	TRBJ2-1	TGTGCCATCAGTGGAGTGATGGGGGTAGAGGAGCAGTTCTTC	CAISGVMGVEEQFF
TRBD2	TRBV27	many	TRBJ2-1	TGTGCCAGCAGTCCCGGGGGGGGCATCGATGAGCAGTTCTTC	CASSPGGGIDEQFF
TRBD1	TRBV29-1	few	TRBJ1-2	TGCAGCGTCCCGGGACAGGGGAACTATGGCTACACCTTC	CSVPGQGNYGYTF
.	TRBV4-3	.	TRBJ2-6	TGCGCCAGCAGCCAAGATTGGGGGACCGGGGCCAACGTCCTGACTTTC	CASSQDWGTGANVLTF
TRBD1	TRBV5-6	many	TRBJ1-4	TGTGCCAGCGCGGCTACGGGACAGAGTTATAATGAAAAACTGTTTTTT	CASAATGQSYNEKLFF